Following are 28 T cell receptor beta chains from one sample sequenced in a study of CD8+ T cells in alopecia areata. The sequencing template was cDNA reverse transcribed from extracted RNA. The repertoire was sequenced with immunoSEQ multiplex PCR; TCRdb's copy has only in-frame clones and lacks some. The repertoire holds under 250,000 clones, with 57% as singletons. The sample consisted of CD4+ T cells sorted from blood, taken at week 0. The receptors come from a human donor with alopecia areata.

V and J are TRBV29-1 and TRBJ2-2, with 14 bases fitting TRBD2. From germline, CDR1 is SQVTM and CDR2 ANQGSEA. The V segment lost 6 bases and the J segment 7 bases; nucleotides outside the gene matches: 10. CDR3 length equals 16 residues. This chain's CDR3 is CSVKTSGRGVGGELFF. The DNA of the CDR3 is TGCAGCGTAAAGACTAGCGGGAGGGGAGTGGGCGGGGAGCTGTTTTTT.

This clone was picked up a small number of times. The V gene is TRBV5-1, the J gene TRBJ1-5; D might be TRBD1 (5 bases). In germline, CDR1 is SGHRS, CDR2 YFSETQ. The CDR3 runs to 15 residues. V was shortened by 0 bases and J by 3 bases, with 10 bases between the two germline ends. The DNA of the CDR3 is TGCGCCAGCAGCTTGGTACCAGGGCCCAATCAGCCCCAGCATTTT. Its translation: CASSLVPGPNQPQHF.

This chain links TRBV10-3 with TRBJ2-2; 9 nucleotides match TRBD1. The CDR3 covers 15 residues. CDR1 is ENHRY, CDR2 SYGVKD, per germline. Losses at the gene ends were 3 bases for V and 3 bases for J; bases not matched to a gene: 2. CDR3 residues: CAISEGTGYTGELFF. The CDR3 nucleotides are TGTGCCATCAGTGAAGGGACAGGGTACACCGGGGAGCTGTTTTTT.

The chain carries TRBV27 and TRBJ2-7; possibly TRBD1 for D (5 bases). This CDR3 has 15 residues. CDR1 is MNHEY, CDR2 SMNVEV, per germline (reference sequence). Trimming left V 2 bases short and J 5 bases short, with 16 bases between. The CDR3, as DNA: TGTGCCAGCAGTTTAAATGGCAGGGCCAAGAACGAGCAGTACTTC. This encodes CASSLNGRAKNEQYF.

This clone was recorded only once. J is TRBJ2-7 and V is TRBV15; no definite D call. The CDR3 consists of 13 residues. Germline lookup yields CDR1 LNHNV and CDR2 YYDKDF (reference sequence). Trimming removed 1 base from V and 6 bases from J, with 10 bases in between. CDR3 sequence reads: CATSRGQTVEQYF. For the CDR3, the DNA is TGTGCCACCAGCAGAGGACAAACCGTCGAGCAGTACTTC.

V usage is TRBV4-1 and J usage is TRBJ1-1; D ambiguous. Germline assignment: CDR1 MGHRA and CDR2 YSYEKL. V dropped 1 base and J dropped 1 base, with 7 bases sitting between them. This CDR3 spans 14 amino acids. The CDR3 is CASSQGRRNTEAFF. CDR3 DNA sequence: TGCGCCAGCAGCCAAGGACGGAGGAACACTGAAGCTTTCTTT.

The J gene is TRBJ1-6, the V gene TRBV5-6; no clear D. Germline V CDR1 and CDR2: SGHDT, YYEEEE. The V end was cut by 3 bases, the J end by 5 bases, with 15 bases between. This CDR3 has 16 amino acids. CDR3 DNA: TGTGCCAGCAGCTACGCACCCGGACGAGATAATTCACCCCTCCACTTT. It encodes CASSYAPGRDNSPLHF.

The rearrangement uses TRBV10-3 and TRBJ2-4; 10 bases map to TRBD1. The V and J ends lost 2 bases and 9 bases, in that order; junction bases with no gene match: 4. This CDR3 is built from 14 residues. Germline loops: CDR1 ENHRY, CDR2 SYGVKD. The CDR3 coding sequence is TGTGCCATCAGTGAGGGGACAGGGGTCGGCATTCAGTACTTC. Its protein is CAISEGTGVGIQYF.

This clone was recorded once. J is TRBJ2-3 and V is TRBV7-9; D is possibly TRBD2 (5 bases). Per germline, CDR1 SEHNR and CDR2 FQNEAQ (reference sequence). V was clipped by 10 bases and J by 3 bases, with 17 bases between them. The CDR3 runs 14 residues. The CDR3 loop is CATTRAGSTDTQYF. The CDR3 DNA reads TGTGCCACCACGAGGGCAGGATCTACAGATACGCAGTATTTT.

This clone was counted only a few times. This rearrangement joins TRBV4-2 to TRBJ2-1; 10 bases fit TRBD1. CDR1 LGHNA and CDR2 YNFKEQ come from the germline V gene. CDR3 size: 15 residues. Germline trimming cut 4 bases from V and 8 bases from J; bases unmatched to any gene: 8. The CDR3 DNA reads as TGTGCCAGCAGCCCAGAGACAGGGGGCTTGGATGAGCAGTTCTTC. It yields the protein CASSPETGGLDEQFF.

The CDR3 loop is CSVDGRLNTEAFF. CDR3 coding DNA: TGCAGCGTAGATGGACGGCTGAACACTGAAGCTTTCTTT. The V and J genes are TRBV29-1 and TRBJ1-1; the D is unclear. Germline assignment: CDR1 SQVTM and CDR2 ANQGSEA. The CDR3 has 13 residues. Trimming took 6 bases from V and 0 from J, leaving 11 bases between them. Full variable domain (outside the CDR3, taken from reference TRBV29-1 and TRBJ1-1): SAVISQKPSRDICQRGTSLTIQCQVDSQVTMMFWYRQQPGQSLTLIATANQGSEATYESGFVIDKFPISRPNLTFSTLTVSNMSPEDSSIYLCSVDGRLNTEAFFGQGTRLTVV.

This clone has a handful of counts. CDR3 nucleotides: TGTGCCAGCAGCCCTGACACGTACTCCTACGAGCAGTACTTC. As protein: CASSPDTYSYEQYF. The J gene is TRBJ2-7, the V gene TRBV6-5; D gene uncertain. The CDR3 spans 14 residues. From germline, CDR1 is MNHEY and CDR2 SVGAGI. V lost 6 bases and J 0 bases, leaving 12 bases between the germline ends.

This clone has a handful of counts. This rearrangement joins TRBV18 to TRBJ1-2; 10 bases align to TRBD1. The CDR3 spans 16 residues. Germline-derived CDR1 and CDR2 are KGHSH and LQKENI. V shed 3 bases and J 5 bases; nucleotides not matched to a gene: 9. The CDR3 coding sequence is TGTGCCAGCTCACCGGGACAGGGGCGTCGATTATATGGCTACACCTTC. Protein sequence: CASSPGQGRRLYGYTF.

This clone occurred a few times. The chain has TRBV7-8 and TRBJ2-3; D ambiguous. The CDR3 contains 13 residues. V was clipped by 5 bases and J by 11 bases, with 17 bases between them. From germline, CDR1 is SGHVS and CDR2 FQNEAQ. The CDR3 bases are TGTGCCAGCAGCGCCCTGACATTGTTGGGGCAGTATTTT. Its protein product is CASSALTLLGQYF.

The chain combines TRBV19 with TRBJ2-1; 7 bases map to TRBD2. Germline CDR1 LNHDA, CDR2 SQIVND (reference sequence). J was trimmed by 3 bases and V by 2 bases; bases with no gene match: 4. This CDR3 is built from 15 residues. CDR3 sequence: CASSIPGLIYNEQFF. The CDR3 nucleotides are TGTGCCAGTAGTATACCGGGACTAATCTACAATGAGCAGTTCTTC. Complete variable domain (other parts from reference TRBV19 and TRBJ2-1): DGGITQSPKYLFRKEGQNVTLSCEQNLNHDAMYWYRQDPGQGLRLIYYSQIVNDFQKGDIAEGYSVSREKKESFPLTVTSAQKNPTAFYLCASSIPGLIYNEQFFGPGTRLTVL.

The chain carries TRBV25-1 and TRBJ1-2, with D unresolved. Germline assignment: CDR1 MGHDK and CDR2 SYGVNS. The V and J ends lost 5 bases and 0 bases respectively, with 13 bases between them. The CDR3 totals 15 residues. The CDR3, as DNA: TGTGCCAGCAGTCCCGGGAATATGGCTAACTATGGCTACACCTTC. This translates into CASSPGNMANYGYTF.

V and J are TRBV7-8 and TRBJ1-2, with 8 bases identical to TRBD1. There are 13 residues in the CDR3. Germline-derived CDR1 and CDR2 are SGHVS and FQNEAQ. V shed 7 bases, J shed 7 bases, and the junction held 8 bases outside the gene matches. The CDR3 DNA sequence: TGTGCCAGCACCCATGGACAGGGAGTTGGCTACACCTTC. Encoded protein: CASTHGQGVGYTF. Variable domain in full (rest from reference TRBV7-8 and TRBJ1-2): GAGVSQSPRYKVAKRGQDVALRCDPISGHVSLFWYQQALGQGPEFLTYFQNEAQLDKSGLPSDRFFAERPEGSVSTLKIQRTQQEDSAVYLCASTHGQGVGYTFGSGTRLTVV.

CDR3 loop: CASSFLARGQFF. The CDR3 DNA follows: TGTGCCAGCAGCTTCTTGGCTAGGGGGCAGTTCTTC. J is TRBJ2-1 and V is TRBV7-6; D might be TRBD1 (5 bases). Germline V lookup: CDR1 SGHVS, CDR2 FNYEAQ. The CDR3 is 12 amino acids. Trimming pared 3 bases from V and 12 bases from J, leaving 12 bases between.

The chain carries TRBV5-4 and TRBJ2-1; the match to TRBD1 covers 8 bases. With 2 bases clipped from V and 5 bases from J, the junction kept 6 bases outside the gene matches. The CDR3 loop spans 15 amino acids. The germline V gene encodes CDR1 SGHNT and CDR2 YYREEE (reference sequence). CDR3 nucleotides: TGTGCCAGCAGCTTAGAACAGGGGGTCCACAATGAGCAGTTCTTC. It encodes CASSLEQGVHNEQFF.

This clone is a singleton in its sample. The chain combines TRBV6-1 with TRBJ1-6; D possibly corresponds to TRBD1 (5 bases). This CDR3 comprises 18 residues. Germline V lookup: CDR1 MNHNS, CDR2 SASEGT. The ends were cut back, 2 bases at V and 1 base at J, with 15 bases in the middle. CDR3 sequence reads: CASSERGLGSSYNSPLHF. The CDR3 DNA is TGTGCCAGCAGTGAAAGGGGACTGGGAAGTTCCTATAATTCACCCCTCCACTTT.

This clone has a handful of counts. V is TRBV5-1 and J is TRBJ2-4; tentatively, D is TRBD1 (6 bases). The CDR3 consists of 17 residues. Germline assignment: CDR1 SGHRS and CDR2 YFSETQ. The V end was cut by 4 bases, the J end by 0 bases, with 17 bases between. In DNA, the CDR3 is TGCGCCAGCAGCCCCGGTGTAGGGGGTATAGCCAAAAACATTCAGTACTTC. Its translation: CASSPGVGGIAKNIQYF.

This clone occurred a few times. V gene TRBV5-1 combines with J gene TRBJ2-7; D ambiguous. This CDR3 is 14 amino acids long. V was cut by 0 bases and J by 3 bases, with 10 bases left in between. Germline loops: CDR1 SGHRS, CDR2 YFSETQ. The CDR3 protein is CASSLELQVYEQYF. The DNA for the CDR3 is TGCGCCAGCAGCTTGGAGCTTCAAGTCTACGAGCAGTACTTC.

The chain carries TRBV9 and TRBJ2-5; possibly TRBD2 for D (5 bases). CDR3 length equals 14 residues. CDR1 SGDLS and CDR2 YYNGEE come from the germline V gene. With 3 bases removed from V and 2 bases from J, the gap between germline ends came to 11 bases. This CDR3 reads CASSDSAVQETQYF. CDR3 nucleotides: TGTGCCAGCAGCGACTCAGCGGTTCAAGAGACCCAGTACTTC.

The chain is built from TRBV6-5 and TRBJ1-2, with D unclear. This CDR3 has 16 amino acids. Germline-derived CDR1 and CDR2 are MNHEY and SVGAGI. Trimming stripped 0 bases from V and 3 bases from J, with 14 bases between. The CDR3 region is CASSYSSSQDYYGYTF. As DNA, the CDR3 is TGTGCCAGCAGTTACTCGAGTTCCCAGGACTACTATGGCTACACCTTC.

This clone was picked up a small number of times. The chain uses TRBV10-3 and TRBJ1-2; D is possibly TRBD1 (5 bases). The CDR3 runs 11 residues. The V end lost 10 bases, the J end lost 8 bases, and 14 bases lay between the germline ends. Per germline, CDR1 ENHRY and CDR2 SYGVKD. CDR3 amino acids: CATREGIGYTF. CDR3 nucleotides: TGTGCCACTCGAGAGGGGATCGGCTACACCTTC.

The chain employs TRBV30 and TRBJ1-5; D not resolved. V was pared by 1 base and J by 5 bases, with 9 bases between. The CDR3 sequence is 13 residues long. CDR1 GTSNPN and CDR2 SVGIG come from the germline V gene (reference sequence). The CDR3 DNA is TGTGCCTGGAGTGAATTCCGGGATCAGCCCCAGCATTTT. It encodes CAWSEFRDQPQHF.

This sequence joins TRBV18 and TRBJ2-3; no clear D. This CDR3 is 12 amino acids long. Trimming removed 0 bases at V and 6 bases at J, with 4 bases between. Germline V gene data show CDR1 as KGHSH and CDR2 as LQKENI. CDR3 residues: CASSPPGDTQYF. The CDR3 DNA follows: TGTGCCAGCTCACCACCGGGGGATACGCAGTATTTT.

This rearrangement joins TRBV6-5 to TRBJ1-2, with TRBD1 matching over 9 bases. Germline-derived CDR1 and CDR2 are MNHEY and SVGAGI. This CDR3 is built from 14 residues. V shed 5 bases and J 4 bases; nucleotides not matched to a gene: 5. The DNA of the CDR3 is TGTGCCAGCAGTCGACAGGGGGTAGCCTATGGCTACACCTTC. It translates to CASSRQGVAYGYTF.